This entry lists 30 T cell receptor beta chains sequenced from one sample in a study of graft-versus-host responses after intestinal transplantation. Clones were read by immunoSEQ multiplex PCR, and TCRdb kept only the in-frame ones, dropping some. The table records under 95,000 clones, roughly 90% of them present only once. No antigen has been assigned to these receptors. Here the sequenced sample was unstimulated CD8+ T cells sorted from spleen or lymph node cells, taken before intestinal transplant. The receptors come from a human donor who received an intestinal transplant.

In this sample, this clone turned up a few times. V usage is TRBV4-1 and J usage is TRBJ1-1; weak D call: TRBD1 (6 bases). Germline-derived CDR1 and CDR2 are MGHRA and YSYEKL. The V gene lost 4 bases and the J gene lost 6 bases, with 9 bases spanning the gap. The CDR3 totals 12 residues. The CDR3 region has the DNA TGCGCCAGCAGCCCCGGGGGGCCTGAAGCTTTCTTT. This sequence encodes CASSPGGPEAFF.

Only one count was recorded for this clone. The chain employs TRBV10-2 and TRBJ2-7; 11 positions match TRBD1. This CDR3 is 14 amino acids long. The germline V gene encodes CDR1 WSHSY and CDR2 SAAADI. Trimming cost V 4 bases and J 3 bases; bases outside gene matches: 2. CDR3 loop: CASSGGTGGYEQYF. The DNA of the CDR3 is TGCGCCAGCAGTGGTGGGACAGGGGGCTACGAGCAGTACTTC.

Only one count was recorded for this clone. CDR3: CASSSTGSGKPLLCYNEQFF. The CDR3 region has the DNA TGTGCCAGCAGCTCCACGGGTAGCGGGAAGCCACTGCTTTGTTACAATGAGCAGTTCTTC. V is TRBV7-3 and J is TRBJ2-1; TRBD2 matches 8 bases. Germline values: CDR1 SGHTA, CDR2 FQGTGA. The V segment lost 4 bases and the J segment 4 bases; nucleotides outside the gene matches: 21. The CDR3 covers 20 residues.

The CDR3 nucleotides are TGTGCCAGCAGCGATCCGACAGGGTTGAACACTGAAGCTTTCTTT. This codes for CASSDPTGLNTEAFF. V is TRBV2 and J is TRBJ1-1; 7 bases match TRBD1. Germline V gene sequence: CDR1 SNHLY, CDR2 FYNNEI. The CDR3 sequence is 15 residues long. The V gene end was trimmed by 6 bases and the J gene end by 0 bases; junction bases not matched to a gene: 7.

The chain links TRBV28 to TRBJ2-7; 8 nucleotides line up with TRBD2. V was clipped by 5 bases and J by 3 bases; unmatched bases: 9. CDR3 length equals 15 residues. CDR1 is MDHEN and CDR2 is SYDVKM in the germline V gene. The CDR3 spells CASSVAPSGRYEQYF. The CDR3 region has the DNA TGTGCCAGCAGTGTAGCCCCTAGCGGGCGCTACGAGCAGTACTTC.

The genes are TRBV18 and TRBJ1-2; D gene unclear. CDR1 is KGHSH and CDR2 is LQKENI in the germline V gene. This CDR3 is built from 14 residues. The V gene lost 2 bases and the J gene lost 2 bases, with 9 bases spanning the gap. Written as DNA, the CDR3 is TGTGCCAGCTCACCAGACCGAGGGAACTATGGCTACACCTTC. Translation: CASSPDRGNYGYTF.

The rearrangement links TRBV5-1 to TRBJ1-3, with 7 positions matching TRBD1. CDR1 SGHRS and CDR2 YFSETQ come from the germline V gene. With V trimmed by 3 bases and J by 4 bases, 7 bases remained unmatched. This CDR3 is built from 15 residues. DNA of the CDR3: TGCGCCAGCAGCTCGACAGGGCTATCCGGAAACACCATATATTTT. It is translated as CASSSTGLSGNTIYF.

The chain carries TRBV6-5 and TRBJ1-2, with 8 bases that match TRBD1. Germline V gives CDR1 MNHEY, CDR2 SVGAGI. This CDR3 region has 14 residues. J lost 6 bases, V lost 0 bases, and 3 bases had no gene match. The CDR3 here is CASSYSQGADGYTF. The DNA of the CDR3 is TGTGCCAGCAGTTACTCCCAGGGGGCGGATGGCTACACCTTC.

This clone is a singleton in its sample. The CDR3: CASSLPGDGREQYF. The CDR3 DNA sequence: TGCGCCAGCAGTCTCCCGGGGGACGGTAGGGAGCAGTACTTC. The chain joins TRBV23-1 to TRBJ2-7; D possibly corresponds to TRBD2 (6 bases). TRBV23-1 is identified as an open reading frame with a role that is uncertain. CDR3 length: 14 amino acids. V lost 4 bases and J lost 7, with 17 bases in between.

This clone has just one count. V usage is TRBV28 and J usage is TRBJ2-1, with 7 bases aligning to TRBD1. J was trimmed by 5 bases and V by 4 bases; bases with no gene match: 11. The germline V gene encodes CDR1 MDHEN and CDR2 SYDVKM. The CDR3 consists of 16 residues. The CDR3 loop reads CASSSYRGPPHNEQFF. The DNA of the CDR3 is TGTGCCAGCAGTTCCTACAGGGGTCCCCCTCACAATGAGCAGTTCTTC.

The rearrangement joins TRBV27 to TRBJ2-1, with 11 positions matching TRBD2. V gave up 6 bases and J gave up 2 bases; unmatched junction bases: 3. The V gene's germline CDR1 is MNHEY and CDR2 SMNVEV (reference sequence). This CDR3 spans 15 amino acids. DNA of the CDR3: TGTGCCAGCAGGCTGACTAGCGGGGCCTACAATGAGCAGTTCTTC. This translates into CASRLTSGAYNEQFF.

The CDR3 bases are TGTGCCAGCAGCCAAGACGAGACACTCTATGGCTACACCTTC. This sequence encodes CASSQDETLYGYTF. The chain employs TRBV14 and TRBJ1-2, with D hard to call. The germline gives CDR1 SGHDN, CDR2 FVKESK. Trimming shortened V by 0 bases and J by 4 bases, and 9 bases separated the two germline ends. The CDR3 is made up of 14 amino acids.

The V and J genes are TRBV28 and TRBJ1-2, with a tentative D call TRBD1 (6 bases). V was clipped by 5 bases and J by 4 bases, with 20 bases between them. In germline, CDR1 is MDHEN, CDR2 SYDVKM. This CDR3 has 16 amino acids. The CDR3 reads CASSPPLPRQVYGYTF. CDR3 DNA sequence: TGTGCCAGCAGTCCCCCTCTCCCGAGACAGGTCTATGGCTACACCTTC.

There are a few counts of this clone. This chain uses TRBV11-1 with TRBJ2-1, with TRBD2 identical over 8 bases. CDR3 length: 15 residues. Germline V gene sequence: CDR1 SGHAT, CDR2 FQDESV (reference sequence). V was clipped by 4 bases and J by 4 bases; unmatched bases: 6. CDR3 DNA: TGTGCCAGCAGCTACGCGGGAGGACCGTACAATGAGCAGTTCTTC. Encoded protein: CASSYAGGPYNEQFF.

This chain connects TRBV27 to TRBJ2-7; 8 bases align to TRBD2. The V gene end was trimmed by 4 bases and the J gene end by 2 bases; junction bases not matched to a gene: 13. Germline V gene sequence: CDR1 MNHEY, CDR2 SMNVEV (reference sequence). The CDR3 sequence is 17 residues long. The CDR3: CASSSMVGREDTYEQYF. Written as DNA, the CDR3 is TGTGCCAGCAGTTCAATGGTGGGGCGGGAGGACACCTACGAGCAGTACTTC.

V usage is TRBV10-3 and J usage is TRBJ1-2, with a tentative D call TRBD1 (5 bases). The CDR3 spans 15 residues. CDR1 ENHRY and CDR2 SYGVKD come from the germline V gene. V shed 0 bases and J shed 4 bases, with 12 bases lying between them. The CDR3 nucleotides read TGTGCCATCAGTGAGTCGATTGCGGACATCTATGGCTACACCTTC. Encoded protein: CAISESIADIYGYTF.

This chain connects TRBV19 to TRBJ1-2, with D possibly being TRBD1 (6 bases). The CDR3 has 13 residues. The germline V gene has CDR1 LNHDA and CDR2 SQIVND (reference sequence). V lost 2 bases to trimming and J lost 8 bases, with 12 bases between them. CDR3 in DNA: TGTGCCAGTAGTATACAGGGGCGAGAAGGCTACACCTTC. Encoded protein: CASSIQGREGYTF. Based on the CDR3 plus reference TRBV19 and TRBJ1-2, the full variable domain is DGGITQSPKYLFRKEGQNVTLSCEQNLNHDAMYWYRQDPGQGLRLIYYSQIVNDFQKGDIAEGYSVSREKKESFPLTVTSAQKNPTAFYLCASSIQGREGYTFGSGTRLTVV.

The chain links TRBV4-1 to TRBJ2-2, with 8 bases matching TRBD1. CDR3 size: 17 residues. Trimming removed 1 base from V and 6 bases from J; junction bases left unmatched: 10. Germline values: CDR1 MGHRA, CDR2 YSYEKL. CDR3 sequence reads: CASSQVGTGYAAGELFF. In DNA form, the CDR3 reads TGCGCCAGCAGCCAAGTTGGGACAGGTTATGCGGCCGGGGAGCTGTTTTTT.

CDR3 sequence reads: CASSLHFGISSYEQYF. DNA for the CDR3: TGTGCCAGTAGTCTACATTTCGGGATTAGCTCCTACGAGCAGTACTTC. The gene calls are TRBV19 and TRBJ2-7; maybe TRBD2 (5 bases). CDR1 is LNHDA and CDR2 is SQIVND in the germline V gene (reference sequence). V was cut by 5 bases and J by 0 bases, with 17 bases left in between. CDR3 length: 16 residues.

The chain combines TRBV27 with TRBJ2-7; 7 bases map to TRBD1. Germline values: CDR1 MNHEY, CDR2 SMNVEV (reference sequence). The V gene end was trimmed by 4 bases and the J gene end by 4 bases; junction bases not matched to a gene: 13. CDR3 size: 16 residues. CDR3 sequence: CASSWTSLTGLYEQYF. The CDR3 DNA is TGTGCCAGCAGTTGGACCTCCCTGACAGGGTTATACGAGCAGTACTTC.

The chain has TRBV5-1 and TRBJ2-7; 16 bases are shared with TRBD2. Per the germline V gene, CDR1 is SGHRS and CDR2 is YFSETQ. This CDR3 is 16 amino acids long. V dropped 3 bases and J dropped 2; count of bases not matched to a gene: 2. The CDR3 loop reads CASSWGLAGGTYEQYF. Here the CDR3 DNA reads TGCGCCAGCAGCTGGGGACTAGCGGGAGGGACCTACGAGCAGTACTTC.

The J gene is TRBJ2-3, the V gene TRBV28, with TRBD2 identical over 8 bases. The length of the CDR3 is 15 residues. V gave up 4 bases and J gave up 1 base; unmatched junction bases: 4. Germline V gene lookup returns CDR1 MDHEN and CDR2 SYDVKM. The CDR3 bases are TGTGCCAGCAGTTGGGCGACTAGCGGCACAGATACGCAGTATTTT. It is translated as CASSWATSGTDTQYF.

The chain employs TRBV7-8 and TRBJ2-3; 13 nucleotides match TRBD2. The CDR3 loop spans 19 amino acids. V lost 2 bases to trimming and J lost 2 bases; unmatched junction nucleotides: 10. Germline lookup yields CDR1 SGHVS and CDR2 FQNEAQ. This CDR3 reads CASSLILAGGEGDTDTQYF. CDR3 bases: TGTGCCAGCAGCTTAATACTAGCGGGAGGGGAGGGCGACACAGATACGCAGTATTTT. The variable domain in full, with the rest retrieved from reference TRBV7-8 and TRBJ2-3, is GAGVSQSPRYKVAKRGQDVALRCDPISGHVSLFWYQQALGQGPEFLTYFQNEAQLDKSGLPSDRFFAERPEGSVSTLKIQRTQQEDSAVYLCASSLILAGGEGDTDTQYFGPGTRLTVL.

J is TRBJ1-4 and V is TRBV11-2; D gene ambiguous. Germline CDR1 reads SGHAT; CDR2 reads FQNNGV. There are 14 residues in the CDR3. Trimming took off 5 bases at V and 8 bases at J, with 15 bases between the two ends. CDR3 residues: CASSPTYGSEKLFF. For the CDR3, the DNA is TGTGCCAGCAGCCCGACGTATGGGAGCGAAAAACTGTTTTTT.

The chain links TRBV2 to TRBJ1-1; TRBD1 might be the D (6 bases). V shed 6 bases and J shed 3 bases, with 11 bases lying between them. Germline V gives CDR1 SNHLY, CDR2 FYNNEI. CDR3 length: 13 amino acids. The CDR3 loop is CASRAGQYTEAFF. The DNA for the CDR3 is TGTGCCAGCAGGGCCGGACAGTACACTGAAGCTTTCTTT.

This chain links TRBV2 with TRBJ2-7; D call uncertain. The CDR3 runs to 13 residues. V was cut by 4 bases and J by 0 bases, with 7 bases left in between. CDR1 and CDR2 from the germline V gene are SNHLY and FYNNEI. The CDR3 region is CASSAASSYEQYF. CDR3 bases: TGTGCCAGCAGTGCCGCCAGCTCCTACGAGCAGTACTTC.

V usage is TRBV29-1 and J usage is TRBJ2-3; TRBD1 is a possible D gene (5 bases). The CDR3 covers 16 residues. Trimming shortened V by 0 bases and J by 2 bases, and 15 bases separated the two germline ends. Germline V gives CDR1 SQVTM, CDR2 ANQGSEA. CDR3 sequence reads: CSVEEGQAIYTDTQYF. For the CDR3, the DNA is TGCAGCGTTGAAGAGGGGCAGGCGATATACACAGATACGCAGTATTTT.

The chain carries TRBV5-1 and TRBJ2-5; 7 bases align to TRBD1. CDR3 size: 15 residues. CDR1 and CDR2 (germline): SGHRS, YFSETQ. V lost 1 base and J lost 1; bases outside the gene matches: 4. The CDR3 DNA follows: TGCGCCAGCAGCTTGCTAGGGACAGCCCAAGAGACCCAGTACTTC. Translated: CASSLLGTAQETQYF.

CDR3 in DNA: TGTGCCAGTAATGAACAGGGGCCTTTCGATGAGCAGTTCTTC. Residues: CASNEQGPFDEQFF. The J gene is TRBJ2-1, the V gene TRBV19; TRBD1 aligns across 7 bases. CDR3 length equals 14 residues. Germline CDR1 and CDR2: LNHDA and SQIVND (reference sequence). Trimming took 7 bases from V and 8 from J; bases not matched to a gene: 11.

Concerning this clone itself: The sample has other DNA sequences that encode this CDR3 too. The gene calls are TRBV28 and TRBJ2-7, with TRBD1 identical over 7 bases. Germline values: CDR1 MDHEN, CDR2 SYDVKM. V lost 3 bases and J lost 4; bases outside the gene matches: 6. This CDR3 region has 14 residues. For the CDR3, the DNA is TGTGCCAGCAGTTTTTCGGACAGGTTTTACGAGCAGTACTTC. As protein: CASSFSDRFYEQYF.